This T cell receptor beta chain was identified during a study of blood T cells in healthy people across ages. Findings of the study overall: Strong correlation existed between TCR beta diversity and naive T cell percentage.

A second PCR, run for roughly 6 to 11 cycles, used a sample-barcoded 5' primer plus a J-beta primer mix. TCRdb used MiXCR to reprocess the 5' RACE reads, holding one entry per CDR3 protein. The sample holds 700,000 to 950,000 distinct CDR3 sequences; 40% to 45% are singletons and the top ten take roughly 20%. This clonotype was seen a few times. What it recognizes is unknown. The CDR3 length is 11 residues. The V and J ends lost 3 bases and 11 bases respectively, with 13 bases between them. Germline CDR1 and CDR2: SQVTM and ANQGSEA. The sequencing sample was made of blood. This chain joins TRBV29-1 and TRBJ2-5; tentative D call: TRBD2 (5 bases). The TCR was taken from a woman aged 55 to 70 in good health. CDR3 amino acids: CSVDGIREQYF. CDR3 in DNA: TGCAGCGTTGATGGTATAAGGGAGCAGTACTTC.